This is a list of T cell receptor beta chains from one sample in a study of T-cell memory formation after mild COVID-19. TCRdb reprocessed the 5' RACE reads via MiXCR and lists one record per CDR3 protein. In the table there are under 450,000 distinct CDR3 sequences, roughly a quarter of which are singletons. The sequenced sample was PBMCs or a T cell subset sorted from them (not recorded which). These receptors all come from an adult woman who had mild COVID-19 (a few samples of this study predate the infection). Cell type and time point are not known. CDR3s include the opening cysteine and the closing phenylalanine or tryptophan. The D gene is left open where the match is weak. The listing skips clone size in some rows; elsewhere it reads once, few, many or a size class.

j_gene	abundance	v_gene	d_gene	CDR3aa	CDR3nt
TRBJ2-1	few	TRBV11-2	TRBD1	CASSSLETGGLYNEQFF	TGTGCCAGCAGCTCTCTCGAGACAGGGGGCCTCTACAATGAGCAGTTCTTC
TRBJ1-2	NA	TRBV18	NA	CASSRQYGYTF	TGTGCCAGCTCAAGACAGTATGGCTACACCTTC
TRBJ2-7	NA	TRBV2	TRBD1	CASSAGSAGGYEQYF	TGTGCCAGCAGTGCGGGTTCGGCAGGGGGCTACGAGCAGTACTTC
TRBJ1-5	few	TRBV6-2/TRBV6-3	NA	CASSRTGNQPQHF	TGTGCCAGCAGTCGGACGGGAAATCAGCCCCAGCATTTT
TRBJ1-1	NA	TRBV12-3/TRBV12-4	NA	CASSFYNRDPEAFF	TGTGCCAGCAGTTTCTACAACAGGGATCCGGAGGCTTTCTTT
TRBJ2-7	NA	TRBV12-3/TRBV12-4	NA	CASSPRTSLYEQYF	TGTGCCAGCAGTCCCCGGACCAGTCTCTACGAGCAGTACTTC
TRBJ2-4	NA	TRBV12-3/TRBV12-4	TRBD1	CASTAGTGLVGKRNIQYF	TGTGCCAGCACCGCCGGGACAGGGCTAGTGGGCAAACGAAACATTCAGTACTTC
TRBJ2-7	NA	TRBV20-1	NA	CSARGGYEQYF	TGCAGTGCTAGGGGGGGCTACGAGCAGTACTTC
TRBJ2-1	few	TRBV10-3	TRBD1	CAITKSWDRGTNEQFF	TGTGCCATCACCAAGTCCTGGGACAGGGGAACAAATGAGCAGTTCTTC
TRBJ2-3	few	TRBV15	TRBD1	CATSRDGQGVRTDTQYF	TGTGCCACCAGCAGAGATGGGCAGGGGGTTCGCACAGATACGCAGTATTTT
TRBJ2-2	few	TRBV9	NA	CASSLGPMNTGELFF	TGTGCCAGCAGCCTGGGACCGATGAACACCGGGGAGCTGTTTTTT
TRBJ2-7	few	TRBV5-1	TRBD2	CASSFDIGTSGAEQYF	TGCGCCAGCAGCTTTGACATTGGGACTAGCGGGGCCGAGCAGTACTTC
TRBJ1-2	NA	TRBV4-1	NA	CASSQVDYDYTF	TGCGCCAGCAGCCAGGTGGACTATGACTACACCTTC
TRBJ2-2	once	TRBV20-1	TRBD2	CSAGPGGANTGELFF	TGCAGTGCGGGACCCGGGGGGGCGAACACCGGGGAGCTGTTTTTT
TRBJ2-5	NA	TRBV19	TRBD1	CASKTGAQETQYF	TGTGCCAGCAAGACAGGGGCGCAAGAGACCCAGTACTTC
TRBJ2-1	few	TRBV5-1	TRBD1	CASRPRTGDRQDEQFF	TGCGCCAGCAGACCTCGGACAGGGGACCGCCAGGATGAGCAGTTCTTC
TRBJ2-5	few	TRBV29-1	NA	CSAGAGLVETQYF	TGCAGCGCCGGGGCGGGGTTAGTGGAGACCCAGTACTTC
TRBJ1-5	once	TRBV20-1	TRBD1	CSARTGSHQHQHF	TGCAGTGCTAGGACAGGGAGCCATCAGCACCAGCATTTT
TRBJ2-2	NA	TRBV11-2	NA	CASRSVTAGELFF	TGTGCCAGCAGATCCGTAACGGCCGGGGAGCTGTTTTTT
TRBJ1-2	NA	TRBV12-3/TRBV12-4	NA	CASRVPGAPSGYTF	TGTGCCAGCAGGGTGCCAGGGGCCCCCTCTGGCTACACCTTC
TRBJ2-7	few	TRBV11-1	NA	CASSRGRYTDPDYEQYF	TGTGCCAGCAGTCGAGGCAGGTATACAGACCCTGACTACGAGCAGTACTTC
TRBJ1-1	NA	TRBV14	TRBD1	CASSQDQGVNTEAFF	TGTGCCAGCAGCCAAGATCAGGGGGTGAACACTGAAGCTTTCTTT
TRBJ2-3	few	TRBV6-2/TRBV6-3	NA	CASSYKKITDTQYF	TGTGCCAGCAGTTATAAGAAGATTACAGATACGCAGTATTTT
TRBJ1-5	few	TRBV5-1	NA	CASSYSPGDQPQHF	TGCGCCAGCAGTTATTCACCAGGGGATCAGCCCCAGCATTTT
TRBJ2-1	NA	TRBV24-1	TRBD2	CATSDFGRGAHNEQFF	TGTGCCACCAGTGATTTTGGGCGGGGGGCACACAATGAGCAGTTCTTC
TRBJ2-3	few	TRBV12-3/TRBV12-4	NA	CASSFALDTQYF	TGTGCCAGCAGTTTTGCCTTGGATACGCAGTATTTT
TRBJ2-6	NA	TRBV7-9	TRBD1	CASSTPTGARHVLTF	TGTGCCAGCAGCACCCCGACAGGGGCCCGCCACGTCCTGACTTTC
TRBJ1-1	few	TRBV20-1	NA	CSARGSLGVEGTEAFF	TGCAGTGCTAGGGGCTCTTTGGGGGTTGAGGGCACTGAAGCTTTCTTT
TRBJ2-2	NA	TRBV5-1	NA	CASSLAPMTGELFF	TGCGCCAGCAGCTTGGCCCCCATGACCGGGGAGCTGTTTTTT
TRBJ2-7	many	TRBV12-5	TRBD2	CASGLSTSGRSYEQYF	TGTGCTAGTGGTTTGTCGACTAGCGGGCGCTCCTACGAGCAGTACTTC
TRBJ1-2	NA	TRBV15	NA	CATSRDPGDGYTF	TGTGCCACCAGCAGAGATCCAGGGGATGGCTACACCTTC
TRBJ2-5	NA	TRBV7-2	NA	CASSLTEGLQETQYF	TGTGCCAGCAGCTTAACAGAGGGACTTCAAGAGACCCAGTACTTC
TRBJ1-5	NA	TRBV12-3/TRBV12-4	NA	CASRQQEGNQPQHF	TGTGCCAGCAGACAACAGGAAGGCAATCAGCCCCAGCATTTT
TRBJ2-7	few	TRBV20-1	NA	CSARATGRDAYEQYF	TGCAGTGCTAGAGCTACAGGGCGGGATGCCTACGAGCAGTACTTC
TRBJ1-1	NA	TRBV11-2	NA	CASSFYKKDNPEAFF	TGTGCCAGCAGCTTCTATAAAAAGGATAATCCTGAAGCTTTCTTT
TRBJ2-1	NA	TRBV2	NA	CASRETVTTPLARQFF	TGTGCCAGCAGGGAGACAGTTACCACCCCCCTGGCCCGGCAGTTCTTC
TRBJ2-7	few	TRBV5-5	NA	CASSLLPTGSSYEQYF	TGTGCCAGCAGCCTGCTTCCGACAGGCAGCTCCTACGAGCAGTACTTC
TRBJ1-6	few	TRBV6-5	NA	CASSYGQSYSPLHF	TGTGCCAGCAGTTACGGCCAGAGCTATTCACCCCTCCACTTT
TRBJ2-7	NA	TRBV29-1	NA	CSVSEFNYEQYF	TGCAGCGTTTCGGAGTTTAACTACGAGCAGTACTTC
TRBJ2-1	few	TRBV7-2	TRBD2	CASSFSGSGRAGIYNEQFF	TGTGCCAGCAGCTTCTCGGGTAGCGGGAGGGCCGGGATTTACAATGAGCAGTTCTTC
TRBJ2-5	NA	TRBV30	TRBD1	CAWSRDRVRQETQYF	TGTGCCTGGAGTAGGGACAGGGTTCGGCAAGAGACCCAGTACTTC
TRBJ1-2	few	TRBV12-3/TRBV12-4	TRBD1	CASREGADGYTF	TGTGCCAGCAGGGAGGGGGCAGATGGCTACACCTTC
TRBJ2-7	NA	TRBV12-3/TRBV12-4	NA	CASSSPEGEQYF	TGTGCCAGCAGCTCCCCTGAAGGCGAGCAGTACTTC
TRBJ2-3	few	TRBV24-1	TRBD2	CATSDFAAGGADTQYF	TGTGCCACCAGTGATTTTGCGGCGGGGGGAGCAGATACGCAGTATTTT
TRBJ2-1	NA	TRBV4-3	NA	CASSWASAGSYNEQFF	TGCGCCAGCAGCTGGGCCTCCGCCGGCTCCTACAATGAGCAGTTCTTC
TRBJ2-1	many	TRBV5-1	NA	CASSRLTGFSSYNEQFF	TGCGCCAGCAGCCGATTAACAGGGTTTAGCTCCTACAATGAGCAGTTCTTC